The source of this T cell receptor beta chain is a study of T-cell reconstitution after alpha-beta-depleted transplantation in children. The germline V and J ends were trimmed by 5 bases and 3 bases, with 11 bases remaining between them. This CDR3 is built from 14 residues. Preparation of the TCRbeta library involved a method that used unique molecular identifiers. TCRdb fed the PCR reads into MiXCR, producing one record per CDR3 protein. The sample yields nearly 550,000 distinct CDR3 sequences, 15% to 20% seen once. This clonotype has more than one count but fewer than ten. V usage is TRBV12-3 or TRBV12-4 and J usage is TRBJ1-5, with D perhaps TRBD1 (6 bases). The sequences come from PBMCs from the stem cell graft donor, collected from the stem cell graft. The source is a human donor who donated a stem cell graft to a child with acute lymphoblastic leukemia. CDR3 loop: CASSTNRDNQPQHF. In DNA form, the CDR3 reads TGTGCCAGCAGTACTAACAGGGACAATCAGCCCCAGCATTTT.